This T cell receptor beta chain was identified in a study of cytomegalovirus exposure and HLA in healthy donors. Study information: The study's early data release held about 85 million unique TCRs from HLA-typed donors. Findings and caveats of the study: In the analysis, some V segments, TRBV6-2 and TRBV6-3 included, were excluded as indistinguishable.

60 Vbeta and 13 Jbeta primers were used in PCR. Assay: immunoSEQ multiplex PCR; the TCRdb copy retains only in-frame clones and omits some. Of a few hundred thousand clones detected, about 77% appear once; the ten largest clones hold roughly 1.9%. The V gene lost 1 base and the J gene lost 4 bases, with 9 bases spanning the gap. CDR1 and CDR2 (germline): LNHNV, YYDKDF (reference sequence). This CDR3 has 14 amino acids. Worth noting for this clone: Antigen unknown.

The sample was PBMCs. This clonotype was obtained from a woman in her twenties or thirties in good health and CMV-seronegative. This rearrangement joins TRBV15 to TRBJ2-3, with D uncertain. The CDR3 region is CATSRGNRPDTQYF. For the CDR3, the DNA is TGTGCCACCAGCAGAGGTAACAGACCAGATACGCAGTATTTT.